The clone carrying this T cell receptor beta chain has at least ten counts. As yet, its antigen is unknown. Germline CDR1 and CDR2: SGHRS and YFSETQ. The V segment lost 0 bases and the J segment 1 base; nucleotides outside the gene matches: 7. The CDR3 consists of 18 residues. The sample is drawn from a study of T cells in Graves' hyperthyroidism and ophthalmopathy. Study-level findings and limits: Most expanded thyroid clonotypes above 0.001 also appeared in blood.

A NOSPECS grade of at least 4, a Clinical Activity Score of at least 3 and duration under 3 months were recorded in ophthalmopathy patients. It was uncontrolled infection, other autoimmune disease, pregnancy or lactation that excluded patients. Clinical symptoms, serum thyroxine and TRAb, thyroid ultrasound and orbital computed tomography were used for the diagnoses. Amplified regions were TCR beta CDR3 sequences from RNA transcripts. A first-round RT-PCR of the TCR CDR3 used the HTBI primer set. From the multiplex PCR reads, TCRdb called clonotypes with MiXCR, one entry per CDR3 protein. The table has about 59,000 distinct CDR3 sequences, about 57% seen once; the top ten hold 2.5% to 3.5%.

J is TRBJ2-6 and V is TRBV5-1; TRBD1 matches 7 bases. The sequence came from a woman in her sixties with Graves' ophthalmopathy. Sequencing was carried out using blood. CDR3 protein: CASSLAPRGSSGANVLTF. The CDR3 nucleotides read TGCGCCAGCAGCTTGGCCCCCAGGGGGAGTTCTGGGGCCAACGTCCTGACTTTC.